A single sample is the source of the 28 T cell receptor beta chains below, sequenced in a study of siplizumab effects on memory and regulatory T cells. The protocol was immunoSEQ multiplex PCR, while the TCRdb copy is restricted to in-frame clones and leaves out a portion. The sample includes around 78,000 clones, about 90% of them seen just once. Source material: CD8+ T cells sorted from blood. These receptors came from a human donor in good health.

The DNA for the CDR3 is TGTGCCAGCGCCTACCGGGACGGGGTCCTAAATGGCTACACCTTC. It codes for CASAYRDGVLNGYTF. The chain couples TRBV2 to TRBJ1-2; D may be TRBD1 (5 bases). Trimming removed 8 bases from V and 6 bases from J, with 22 bases in between. Germline assignment: CDR1 SNHLY and CDR2 FYNNEI. The CDR3 runs 15 residues. Drawing the rest from reference TRBV2 and TRBJ1-2, the complete variable domain is EPEVTQTPSHQVTQMGQEVILRCVPISNHLYFYWYRQILGQKVEFLVSFYNNEISEKSEIFDDQFSVERPDGSNFTLKIRSTKLEDSAMYFCASAYRDGVLNGYTFGSGTRLTVV.

This chain links TRBV27 with TRBJ1-1; 9 nucleotides match TRBD1. With 2 bases clipped from V and 0 bases from J, the junction kept 1 base outside the gene matches. CDR3 length: 15 residues. Germline V CDR1 and CDR2: MNHEY, SMNVEV (reference sequence). Here the CDR3 reads CASSLGQGMNTEAFF. DNA of the CDR3: TGTGCCAGCAGTTTAGGACAGGGGATGAACACTGAAGCTTTCTTT.

The chain joins TRBV4-1 to TRBJ2-5; D unclear. The J call may not be correct, given that the DNA end is closer to TRBJ2-7. The CDR3 totals 14 residues. The germline gives CDR1 MGHRA, CDR2 YSYEKL. The CDR3 DNA follows: TGCGCCAGCAGCCCGTACGGCGTTTCCTACGAGCAGTACTTC. Translation: CASSPYGVSYEQYF.

The chain carries TRBV5-5 and TRBJ1-5; no definite D call. V lost 3 bases, J lost 6 bases, and 10 bases lay in between. From germline, CDR1 is SGHKS and CDR2 YYEKEE (reference sequence). The CDR3 covers 13 residues. CDR3 sequence: CASSWVGGQPQHF. CDR3 bases: TGTGCCAGCAGCTGGGTTGGAGGTCAGCCCCAGCATTTT.

The chain recombines TRBV5-1 with TRBJ1-6; D gene uncertain. Looked up from germline, CDR1 is SGHRS and CDR2 is YFSETQ. The CDR3 sequence is 14 residues long. V dropped 0 bases and J dropped 4 bases, with 5 bases sitting between them. The CDR3, as DNA: TGCGCCAGCAGCTTGGGGCTGTATAATTCACCCCTCCACTTT. Amino acid sequence: CASSLGLYNSPLHF.

This chain links TRBV27 with TRBJ2-7; 11 bases map to TRBD1. Germline V gives CDR1 MNHEY, CDR2 SMNVEV (reference sequence). V was pared by 6 bases and J by 3 bases, with 7 bases of the junction left unmatched. The CDR3 sequence is 15 residues long. DNA of the CDR3: TGTGCCAGCAGCTTCGGGGGACAGGGGGACTACGAGCAGTACTTC. Translated: CASSFGGQGDYEQYF.

This chain joins TRBV4-2 and TRBJ1-2; 8 bases are a match to TRBD1. V was clipped by 3 bases and J by 0 bases; unmatched bases: 3. This CDR3 contains 15 residues. Germline loops: CDR1 LGHNA, CDR2 YNFKEQ. Here the CDR3 DNA reads TGTGCCAGCAGCCACCCGGGACAGGCTAACTATGGCTACACCTTC. Residues: CASSHPGQANYGYTF.

This chain links TRBV5-1 with TRBJ2-2; D gene unclear. V was pared by 3 bases and J by 1 base, with 10 bases between. The CDR3 runs 15 residues. Germline V gene lookup returns CDR1 SGHRS and CDR2 YFSETQ. The CDR3 loop reads CASSWGRMNTGELFF. The CDR3 coding sequence is TGCGCCAGCAGCTGGGGAAGGATGAACACCGGGGAGCTGTTTTTT.

V usage is TRBV21-1 and J usage is TRBJ2-5; TRBD1, the D gene given by the table, was not confirmed from the DNA. TRBV21-1 is an annotated pseudogene. This CDR3 comprises 14 residues. CDR3 residues: CASRRGQLKETQYF. CDR3 coding DNA: TGTGCCAGCAGGCGGGGACAGCTCAAGGAGACCCAGTACTTC.

The chain carries TRBV30 and TRBJ2-2, with D perhaps given as TRBD1 or TRBD2 (5 bases each). V gave up 0 bases and J gave up 8 bases, with 10 bases separating them. This CDR3 is 13 amino acids long. From germline, CDR1 is GTSNPN and CDR2 SVGIG (reference sequence). The chain's CDR3 is CAWSVLGVGELFF. CDR3 DNA sequence: TGTGCCTGGAGTGTCTTGGGGGTTGGGGAGCTGTTTTTT.

The chain joins TRBV5-1 to TRBJ1-2, with D perhaps matching TRBD1 (6 bases). The CDR3 has 14 amino acids. Germline CDR1 and CDR2: SGHRS and YFSETQ. The V and J ends lost 0 bases and 10 bases respectively, with 16 bases between them. CDR3 coding DNA: TGCGCCAGCAGCTTGGCCGGGACACTGAAAGACTACACCTTC. Protein product: CASSLAGTLKDYTF. The whole variable domain, filled in from reference TRBV5-1 and TRBJ1-2, reads KAGVTQTPRYLIKTRGQQVTLSCSPISGHRSVSWYQQTPGQGLQFLFEYFSETQRNKGNFPGRFSGRQFSNSRSEMNVSTLELGDSALYLCASSLAGTLKDYTFGSGTRLTVV.

For the CDR3, the DNA is TGTGCCAGTAGTATCTGGATTGAAAACACAGATACGCAGTATTTT. The encoded protein is CASSIWIENTDTQYF. The chain uses TRBV19 and TRBJ2-3; D not resolved. CDR1 LNHDA and CDR2 SQIVND come from the germline V gene (reference sequence). This CDR3 is built from 15 residues. Trimming removed 3 bases at V and 2 bases at J, with 12 bases between.

This clone occurred once. The V and J genes are TRBV19 and TRBJ2-1; possibly TRBD2 for D (6 bases). Per germline, CDR1 LNHDA and CDR2 SQIVND (reference sequence). The length of the CDR3 is 15 residues. V was clipped by 3 bases and J by 0 bases, with 9 bases between them. The CDR3, as DNA: TGTGCCAGTAGTATCGGGAGCGGCTCCTACAATGAGCAGTTCTTC. Translating it yields CASSIGSGSYNEQFF.

J is TRBJ2-5 and V is TRBV6-5; D uncertain. The V and J ends lost 2 bases and 4 bases respectively, with 14 bases between them. The CDR3 covers 15 residues. Germline lookup yields CDR1 MNHEY and CDR2 SVGAGI. The CDR3: CASSYHSHDRETQYF. DNA for the CDR3: TGTGCCAGCAGTTACCACAGTCACGATCGAGAGACCCAGTACTTC.

The gene calls are TRBV2 and TRBJ2-3, with 7 bases identical to TRBD2. CDR1 and CDR2 from the germline V gene are SNHLY and FYNNEI. This CDR3 is 15 amino acids long. V was clipped by 4 bases and J by 0 bases; unmatched bases: 4. The CDR3 DNA is TGTGCCAGCAGTGCACGGGGGGATAGCACAGATACGCAGTATTTT. The encoded protein is CASSARGDSTDTQYF.

The gene calls are TRBV2 and TRBJ2-7; D could derive from TRBD1 or TRBD2 (5 bases each). Germline V gene data show CDR1 as SNHLY and CDR2 as FYNNEI. The CDR3 totals 14 residues. The V gene lost 5 bases and the J gene lost 6 bases, with 17 bases spanning the gap. The CDR3 protein is CASSPGPRSGEQYF. The CDR3 DNA sequence: TGTGCCAGCAGTCCGGGACCCCGGAGCGGCGAGCAGTACTTC.

The V and J genes are TRBV11-2 and TRBJ2-4; 9 bases are a match to TRBD2. The CDR3 has 19 residues. The trim removed 4 bases at V and 0 bases at J, leaving 13 bases unmatched. Germline CDR1 SGHAT, CDR2 FQNNGV. CDR3 sequence (DNA): TGTGCCAGCAGCTCCTCGGTGATAGCGGGGGCCGTAGCCAAAAACATTCAGTACTTC. Translated: CASSSSVIAGAVAKNIQYF.

This clone was picked up a small number of times. This rearrangement joins TRBV6-1 to TRBJ2-7; TRBD1 might be the D (5 bases). Germline loops: CDR1 MNHNS, CDR2 SASEGT. V was trimmed by 3 bases and J by 4 bases, leaving 19 bases between them. The CDR3 runs to 16 residues. The CDR3 sequence is CASSDAKYGQGYEQYF. The CDR3 DNA is TGTGCCAGCAGTGACGCGAAGTACGGCCAGGGTTACGAGCAGTACTTC.

The rearrangement joins TRBV7-9 to TRBJ2-1, with 14 bases lining up with TRBD2. Per germline, CDR1 SEHNR and CDR2 FQNEAQ (reference sequence). The CDR3 is made up of 15 amino acids. Unmatched junction bases numbered 6, after V lost 6 bases and J lost 8 bases. The CDR3 bases are TGTGCCAGCAGAGCCGGACTAGCGGGAGGTCATGAGCAGTTCTTC. Translated, it gives CASRAGLAGGHEQFF. The entire variable domain, with the rest obtained from reference TRBV7-9 and TRBJ2-1, is as follows: DTGVSQNPRHKITKRGQNVTFRCDPISEHNRLYWYRQTLGQGPEFLTYFQNEAQLEKSRLLSDRFSAERPKGSFSTLEIQRTEQGDSAMYLCASRAGLAGGHEQFFGPGTRLTVL.

This clone was observed a handful of times. The chain employs TRBV10-3 and TRBJ1-4; D call uncertain. The germline CDR1 and CDR2 sequences are ENHRY and SYGVKD. V was shortened by 3 bases and J by 7 bases, with 6 bases between the two germline ends. The CDR3 length is 12 residues. CDR3 amino acids: CAISDGREKLFF. The CDR3 nucleotides are TGTGCCATCAGTGACGGTCGTGAAAAACTGTTTTTT.

This sequence joins TRBV6-5 and TRBJ2-2, with 9 nucleotides matching TRBD2. The CDR3 covers 14 residues. CDR1 and CDR2 from the germline V gene are MNHEY and SVGAGI. J was trimmed by 3 bases and V by 9 bases; bases with no gene match: 5. The DNA for the CDR3 is TGTGCCAGTACGACTAGCGGATACACCGGGGAGCTGTTTTTT. It is translated as CASTTSGYTGELFF.

The rearrangement uses TRBV7-6 and TRBJ1-1; tentative D call: TRBD1 (5 bases). Germline V CDR1 and CDR2: SGHVS, FNYEAQ. The CDR3 runs 17 residues. Trimming removed 0 bases at V and 1 base at J, with 15 bases between. The CDR3 region is CASSLAGGATENTEAFF. The CDR3 coding sequence is TGTGCCAGCAGCTTAGCGGGCGGGGCGACGGAGAACACTGAAGCTTTCTTT. Looking up the rest from reference TRBV7-6 and TRBJ1-1 gives the full variable domain: GAGVSQSPRYKVTKRGQDVALRCDPISGHVSLYWYRQALGQGPEFLTYFNYEAQQDKSGLPNDRFSAERPEGSISTLTIQRTEQRDSAMYRCASSLAGGATENTEAFFGQGTRLTVV.

This chain connects TRBV9 to TRBJ2-1; a possible D gene is TRBD2 (6 bases). CDR3 length: 13 residues. The germline V gene encodes CDR1 SGDLS and CDR2 YYNGEE. V gave up 5 bases and J gave up 8 bases, with 14 bases separating them. Here the CDR3 reads CASRSSWEDEQFF. The CDR3 coding sequence is TGTGCCAGCAGGTCCTCGTGGGAGGATGAGCAGTTCTTC.

The chain is built from TRBV4-1 and TRBJ2-4, with a weak D call TRBD1 (6 bases). The CDR3 is made up of 16 amino acids. Trimming removed 2 bases at V and 7 bases at J, with 18 bases between. Looked up from germline, CDR1 is MGHRA and CDR2 is YSYEKL. CDR3 protein: CASSQTDRSVKNIQYF. CDR3 in DNA: TGCGCCAGCAGCCAAACAGACAGGTCGGTTAAGAACATTCAGTACTTC.

This clone showed up just a few times. J is TRBJ1-1 and V is TRBV19; the match to TRBD1 covers 8 bases. This CDR3 has 12 amino acids. Germline V gives CDR1 LNHDA, CDR2 SQIVND (reference sequence). This chain's CDR3 is CAVGQANTEAFF. DNA of the CDR3: TGTGCGGTGGGACAGGCGAACACTGAAGCTTTCTTT.

Remarks on this clone: Within the sample, other DNA sequences also encode this same CDR3. This chain links TRBV5-6 with TRBJ2-7; D not resolved. Per the germline V gene, CDR1 is SGHDT and CDR2 is YYEEEE. The V end lost 0 bases, the J end lost 1 base, and 5 bases lay between the germline ends. The CDR3 length is 13 residues. CDR3 sequence: CASSLEGSYEQYF. The CDR3, as DNA: TGTGCCAGCAGCTTGGAGGGTTCCTACGAGCAGTACTTC. The full variable domain, in which reference TRBV5-6 and TRBJ2-7 provide the parts outside the CDR3, is DAGVTQSPTHLIKTRGQQVTLRCSPKSGHDTVSWYQQALGQGPQFIFQYYEEEERQRGNFPDRFSGHQFPNYSSELNVNALLLGDSALYLCASSLEGSYEQYFGPGTRLTVT.

This sequence joins TRBV7-8 and TRBJ2-1; D tentatively reads TRBD1 or TRBD2 (6 bases each). Trimming left V 4 bases short and J 10 bases short, with 14 bases between. The CDR3 covers 13 residues. Germline lookup yields CDR1 SGHVS and CDR2 FQNEAQ. CDR3 in amino acids: CASSSGALGEQFF. CDR3 nucleotides: TGTGCCAGCAGCTCGGGGGCACTCGGGGAGCAGTTCTTC. The whole variable domain, filled in from reference TRBV7-8 and TRBJ2-1, reads GAGVSQSPRYKVAKRGQDVALRCDPISGHVSLFWYQQALGQGPEFLTYFQNEAQLDKSGLPSDRFFAERPEGSVSTLKIQRTQQEDSAVYLCASSSGALGEQFFGPGTRLTVL.

This clone has more than one count but fewer than ten. The chain recombines TRBV5-5 with TRBJ1-1; D remains unclear. CDR1 is SGHKS, CDR2 YYEKEE, per germline (reference sequence). Trimming took off 0 bases at V and 4 bases at J, with 16 bases between the two ends. This CDR3 has 16 residues. The CDR3 region is CASSLGPGSWPTEAFF. The CDR3, as DNA: TGTGCCAGCAGCTTGGGGCCGGGATCGTGGCCCACTGAAGCTTTCTTT.